This T cell receptor (beta chain) was sequenced in a study of blood T cells in healthy people across ages. Study observations and caveats: Researchers judged that diversity estimates from one million T cells fell short of true values.

In the case of this clonotype: Its antigen is as yet unknown.

Together with a sample-barcoded 5' primer, a J-beta primer mix was included in a second PCR lasting roughly 6 to 12 cycles. TCRdb re-called the 5' RACE reads with MiXCR, one entry per CDR3 protein. This sample carries roughly 900,000 distinct CDR3 sequences, 40% to 60% of them seen once, and the ten largest clones take roughly 13%. The donors, healthy Caucasians from Russia, were aged about 6 to 95. Trimming stripped 10 bases from V and 0 bases from J, with 13 bases between. Germline lookup yields CDR1 SGHAT and CDR2 FQNNGV. The CDR3 is made up of 14 amino acids. The receptor was derived from a man aged 30 to 45 in good health. Sequencing input: blood. This sequence joins TRBV11-2 and TRBJ2-1, with TRBD2 as a possible D gene (5 bases). CDR3: CATRAASSYNEQFF. For the CDR3, the DNA is TGTGCCACCCGAGCGGCTAGCTCCTACAATGAGCAGTTCTTC.